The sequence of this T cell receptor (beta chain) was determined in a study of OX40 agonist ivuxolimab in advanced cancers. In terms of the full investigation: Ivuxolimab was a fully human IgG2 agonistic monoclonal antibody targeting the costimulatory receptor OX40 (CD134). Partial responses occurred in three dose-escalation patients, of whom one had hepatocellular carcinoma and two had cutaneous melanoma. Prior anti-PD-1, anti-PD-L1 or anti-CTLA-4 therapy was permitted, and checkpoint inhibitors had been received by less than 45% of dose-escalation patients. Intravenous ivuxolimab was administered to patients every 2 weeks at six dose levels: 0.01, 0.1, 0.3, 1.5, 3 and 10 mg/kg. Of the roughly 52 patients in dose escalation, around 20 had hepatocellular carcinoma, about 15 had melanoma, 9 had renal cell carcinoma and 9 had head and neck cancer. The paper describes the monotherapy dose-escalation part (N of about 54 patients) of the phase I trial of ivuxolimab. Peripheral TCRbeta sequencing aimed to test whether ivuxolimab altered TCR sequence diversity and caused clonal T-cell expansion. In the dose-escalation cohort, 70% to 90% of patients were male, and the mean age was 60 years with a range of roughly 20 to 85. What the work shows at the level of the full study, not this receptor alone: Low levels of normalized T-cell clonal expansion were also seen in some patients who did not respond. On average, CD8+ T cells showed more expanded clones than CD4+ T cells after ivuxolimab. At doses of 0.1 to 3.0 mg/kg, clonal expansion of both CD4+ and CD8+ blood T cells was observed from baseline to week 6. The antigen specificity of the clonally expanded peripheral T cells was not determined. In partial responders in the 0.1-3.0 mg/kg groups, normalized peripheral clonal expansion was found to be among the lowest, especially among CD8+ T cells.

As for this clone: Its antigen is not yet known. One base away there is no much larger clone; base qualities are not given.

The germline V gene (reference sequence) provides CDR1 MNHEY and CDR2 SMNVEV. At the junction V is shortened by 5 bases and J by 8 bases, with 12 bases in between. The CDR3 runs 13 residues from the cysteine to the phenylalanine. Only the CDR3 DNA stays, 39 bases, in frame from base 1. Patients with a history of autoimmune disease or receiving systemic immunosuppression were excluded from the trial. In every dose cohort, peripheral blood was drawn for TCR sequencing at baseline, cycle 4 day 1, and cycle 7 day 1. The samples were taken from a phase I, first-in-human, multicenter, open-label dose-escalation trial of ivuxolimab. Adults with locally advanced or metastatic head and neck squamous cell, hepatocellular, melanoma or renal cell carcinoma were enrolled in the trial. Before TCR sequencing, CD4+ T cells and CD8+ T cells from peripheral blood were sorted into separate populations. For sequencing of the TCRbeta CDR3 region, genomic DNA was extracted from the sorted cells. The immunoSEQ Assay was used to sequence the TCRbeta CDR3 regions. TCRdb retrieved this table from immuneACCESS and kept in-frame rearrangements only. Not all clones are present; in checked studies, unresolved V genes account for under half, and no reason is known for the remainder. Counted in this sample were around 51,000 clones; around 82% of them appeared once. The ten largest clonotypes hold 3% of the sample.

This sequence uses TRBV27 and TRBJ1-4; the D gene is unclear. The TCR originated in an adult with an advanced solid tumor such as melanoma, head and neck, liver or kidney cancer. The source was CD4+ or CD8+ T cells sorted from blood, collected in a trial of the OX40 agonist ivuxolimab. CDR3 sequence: CASSGGYGEKLFF. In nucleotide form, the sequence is TGTGCCAGCAGTGGAGGGTATGGCGAAAAACTGTTTTTT.